The entry below gives a single T cell receptor (beta chain) sequence along with its context. Its binding antigen is unknown. Base qualities are not at hand, and no much larger clone is one base apart. The data originate from a study of post-analysis software for immune sequencing data (dated by TCRdb to 2015 to 2017). Turning to the overall study: The recorded disease courses included relapsing-remitting, secondary progressive and progressive-relapsing multiple sclerosis, and some patients had no subtype annotation. A subset of samples was prepared in parallel using single-end sample barcoding, then pooled and co-amplified after Illumina adapter ligation. The patient repertoires were compared against approximately eleven previously published healthy control repertoires obtained from donors aged 6 to 25 years.

The full study reports these points: Compared with controls, multiple sclerosis patients had significantly lower normalized Chao1 diversity, a finding suggesting substantial peripheral T-cell clonal expansion. Direct clustering with F measure showed strong co-clustering of samples prepared in the same batch, prompting a batch-effect correction. Patients showed significantly higher frequencies than controls for 4 or 5 TRBV segments, among them TRBV5-6, TRBV5-1 and TRBV20-1. The control group was slightly older than the multiple sclerosis patient group.

To demonstrate the VDJtools post-analysis software, the study profiled TCR beta repertoires from the peripheral blood of around 13 young patients with multiple sclerosis. The multiple sclerosis patients were children and adolescents between roughly 6 and 16 years of age. The library was obtained by PCR. Sequencing relied on an Illumina HiSeq 2500. Unique molecular identifiers were incorporated into TCR beta cDNA libraries to reduce PCR and sequencing biases. About 500,000 cDNA molecules were obtained for every 1 to 10 million input T cells, so each molecule roughly corresponded to one T cell. The patient libraries were prepared and sequenced with the same protocol used for the earlier healthy control dataset. Samples belonging to the same batch were prepared together, multiplexed and sequenced on a shared HiSeq lane. Turning to the authors' computational methods: MIGEC was used to process the raw barcoded reads, and molecular identifier groups with only a single read were discarded before consensus assembly and CDR3 extraction. Clonotype tables were post-analysed with VDJtools, normalizing diversity by down-sampling all datasets to the smallest sample size. To correct batch-related cross-sample contamination, repertoire overlap clustering matched CDR3 amino acid sequences but not nucleotide sequences. TCRdb ran its own pipeline on the public reads, namely fastp trimming at Q25 and MiXCR clone calling, and kept in-frame beta chains. Rows are combined by CDR3 protein, so each entry shows the most common genes and DNA. TCRdb's processing, not the authors', yielded these V and J calls. This sample is represented by over 150,000 distinct CDR3 sequences; roughly 31% of them were singletons. The ten largest clones capture about 1.4% of the sample.

The germline V end is reduced by 6 bases and the J end by 6 bases; junction bases left unmatched: 8. CDR1 SQVTM and CDR2 ANQGSEA were looked up in the germline V gene. The CDR3 runs 13 residues from the cysteine to the phenylalanine. Just the 39-base CDR3 DNA is kept, in frame starting at base 1. Source material: blood. This TCR came from a girl aged 10-17 years with multiple sclerosis. The chain couples TRBV29-1 to TRBJ2-1; TRBD1 agrees with 7 junctional bases. This receptor has the CDR3 CSVPGTDLNEQFF. The sequenced DNA: TGCAGCGTCCCCGGGACAGATCTCAATGAGCAGTTCTTC.